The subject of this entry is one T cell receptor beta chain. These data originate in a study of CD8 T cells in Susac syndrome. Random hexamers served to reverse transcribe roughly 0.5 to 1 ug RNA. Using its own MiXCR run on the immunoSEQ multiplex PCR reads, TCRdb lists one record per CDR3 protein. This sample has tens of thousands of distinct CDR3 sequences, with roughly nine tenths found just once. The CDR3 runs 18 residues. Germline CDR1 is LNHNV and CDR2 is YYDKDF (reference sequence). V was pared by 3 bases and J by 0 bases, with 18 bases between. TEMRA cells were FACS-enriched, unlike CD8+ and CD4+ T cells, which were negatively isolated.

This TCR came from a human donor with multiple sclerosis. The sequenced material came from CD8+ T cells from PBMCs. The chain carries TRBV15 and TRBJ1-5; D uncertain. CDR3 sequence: CATSSPSRDFFSNQPQHF. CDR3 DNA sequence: TGTGCCACCAGCAGCCCCTCGAGAGATTTCTTTAGCAATCAGCCCCAGCATTTT.